Below are 30 T cell receptor beta chains sequenced from a single sample in a study of blood T cell repertoires in COVID-19. Sequenced by immunoSEQ multiplex PCR; TCRdb stores in-frame clones only, minus some. The sample lists approximately 74,000 clones; about 90% were seen once. Material: peripheral blood. These receptors all come from a woman aged 80 or over with active or convalescent COVID-19.

V usage is TRBV7-7 and J usage is TRBJ1-5; tentative D call: TRBD1 (6 bases). Trimming stripped 1 base from V and 0 bases from J, with 16 bases between. Germline CDR1 is SSHAT and CDR2 is FNYEAQ (reference sequence). The CDR3 is 18 residues long. The CDR3 spells CASSLGVGHSRSNQPQHF. The CDR3 nucleotides read TGTGCCAGCAGCTTAGGAGTGGGACATTCCCGTAGCAATCAGCCCCAGCATTTT. The full variable domain, its missing parts supplied by reference TRBV7-7 and TRBJ1-5, is GAGVSQSPRYKVTKRGQDVTLRCDPISSHATLYWYQQALGQGPEFLTYFNYEAQPDKSGLPSDRFSAERPEGSISTLTIQRTEQRDSAMYRCASSLGVGHSRSNQPQHFGDGTRLSIL.

Written as DNA, the CDR3 is TGTGCCAGCAGTGAAAGAATGAGCTCCTACAATGAGCAGTTCTTC. This encodes CASSERMSSYNEQFF. The J gene is TRBJ2-1, the V gene TRBV6-4; the D is unclear. This CDR3 has 15 amino acids. In germline, CDR1 is MRHNA, CDR2 SNTAGT. V was trimmed by 3 bases and J by 0 bases, leaving 9 bases between them.

V gene TRBV7-9 combines with J gene TRBJ1-2, with 7 bases lining up with TRBD1. The V gene's germline CDR1 is SEHNR and CDR2 FQNEAQ (reference sequence). This CDR3 spans 14 amino acids. After removal of 2 bases from V and 3 bases from J, the junction contained 3 bases not matched to a gene. The CDR3 DNA reads TGTGCCAGCAGCTTACAGGGGACAGACTATGGCTACACCTTC. Translated: CASSLQGTDYGYTF.

J is TRBJ2-1 and V is TRBV27, with 14 positions matching TRBD2. V shed 6 bases, J shed 5 bases, and the junction held 3 bases outside the gene matches. CDR3 length: 15 amino acids. Germline V gene data show CDR1 as MNHEY and CDR2 as SMNVEV (reference sequence). CDR3 DNA: TGTGCCAGCAGGAGGGGACTAGCGGGGGACAATGAGCAGTTCTTC. It codes for CASRRGLAGDNEQFF.

This sequence joins TRBV27 and TRBJ2-3; 8 bases map to TRBD2. CDR3 size: 17 residues. CDR1 is MNHEY, CDR2 SMNVEV, per germline (reference sequence). Germline trimming cut 4 bases from V and 1 base from J; bases unmatched to any gene: 10. This CDR3 is CASSSLRGGWGTDTQYF. The CDR3 nucleotides are TGTGCCAGCAGTTCCCTCCGGGGGGGGTGGGGCACAGATACGCAGTATTTT.

This rearrangement joins TRBV19 to TRBJ1-2, with D possibly being TRBD1 (6 bases). Germline-derived CDR1 and CDR2 are LNHDA and SQIVND (reference sequence). This CDR3 has 12 residues. V lost 11 bases, J lost 4 bases, and 14 bases lay in between. Written as DNA, the CDR3 is TGTGCCTCTTGGGGGCTCGGCTATGGCTACACCTTC. This codes for CASWGLGYGYTF.

The chain carries TRBV6-2 or TRBV6-3 and TRBJ1-1; a possible D gene is TRBD1 (6 bases). Germline lookup yields CDR1 MNHEY and CDR2 SVGEGT. V was clipped by 3 bases and J by 12 bases, with 14 bases between them. The CDR3 totals 12 residues. In DNA form, the CDR3 reads TGTGCCAGCAGTTATGGGCCAGGGGTATCTTTCTTT. It specifies CASSYGPGVSFF.

The V gene is TRBV11-2, the J gene TRBJ2-7, with D perhaps matching TRBD1 (6 bases). The CDR3 has 15 amino acids. Germline V gene sequence: CDR1 SGHAT, CDR2 FQNNGV. V shed 5 bases and J shed 7 bases, with 21 bases lying between them. The DNA for the CDR3 is TGTGCCAGCAGCAGAGCCGGGACAACACCGGGGGAGCAGTACTTC. As protein: CASSRAGTTPGEQYF.

V gene TRBV7-9 combines with J gene TRBJ1-6, with D tentatively TRBD1 (5 bases). Trimming took off 6 bases at V and 8 bases at J, with 11 bases between the two ends. CDR3 length equals 13 residues. Per germline, CDR1 SEHNR and CDR2 FQNEAQ (reference sequence). The CDR3 DNA reads TGTGCCAGCAGGGTAGGGGTTGATTCACCCCTCCACTTT. This gives the protein CASRVGVDSPLHF. The full variable domain, its missing parts supplied by reference TRBV7-9 and TRBJ1-6, is DTGVSQNPRHKITKRGQNVTFRCDPISEHNRLYWYRQTLGQGPEFLTYFQNEAQLEKSRLLSDRFSAERPKGSFSTLEIQRTEQGDSAMYLCASRVGVDSPLHFGNGTRLTVT.

J is TRBJ2-1 and V is TRBV21-1; the table's D call of TRBD1 was not tested on the DNA. TRBV21-1 constitutes a pseudogene. The CDR3 has 20 residues. CDR3 in DNA: TGTGCCAGCAGCAAAGACCCTCTTCTCTCGACAGGGCTTTGGCCCAATGAGCAGTTCTTC. Residues: CASSKDPLLSTGLWPNEQFF.

By frequency in the sample, this clone is medium-sized. Here the CDR3 reads CASSLAGTGNYGYTF. Here the CDR3 DNA reads TGCGCCAGCAGCCTCGCCGGGACAGGGAACTATGGCTACACCTTC. V is TRBV4-3 and J is TRBJ1-2, with 9 bases identical to TRBD1. This CDR3 has 15 residues. Germline values: CDR1 LGHNA, CDR2 YSLEER. After removal of 4 bases from V and 2 bases from J, the junction contained 5 bases not matched to a gene.

This chain joins TRBV6-2 or TRBV6-3 and TRBJ2-4; TRBD1 agrees at 10 bases. V lost 0 bases and J lost 3; bases outside the gene matches: 14. Per the germline V gene, CDR1 is MNHEY and CDR2 is SVGEGT. The CDR3 is 20 residues long. CDR3: CASSYSLRPGTGDDKNIQYF. For the CDR3, the DNA is TGTGCCAGCAGTTACTCCTTAAGACCCGGGACAGGGGACGACAAAAACATTCAGTACTTC.

This chain connects TRBV29-1 to TRBJ2-7, with D unclear. Trimming stripped 4 bases from V and 5 bases from J, with 12 bases between. Germline CDR1 is SQVTM and CDR2 is ANQGSEA. This CDR3 contains 12 residues. The CDR3 DNA is TGCAGCGTTGTCCTGGAGCTCGACGAGCAGTACTTC. Translated: CSVVLELDEQYF.

The CDR3 reads CASSLVGRGDTEAFF. Written as DNA, the CDR3 is TGCGCCAGCAGCTTGGTGGGCAGGGGGGACACTGAAGCTTTCTTT. The chain combines TRBV5-1 with TRBJ1-1; 7 bases align to TRBD1. The V gene end was trimmed by 0 bases and the J gene end by 3 bases; junction bases not matched to a gene: 5. There are 15 residues in the CDR3. Germline CDR1 SGHRS, CDR2 YFSETQ.

The chain couples TRBV4-2 to TRBJ2-3, with 13 nucleotides matching TRBD2. The V gene's germline CDR1 is LGHNA and CDR2 YNFKEQ. CDR3 length equals 18 residues. After removal of 3 bases from V and 1 base from J, the junction contained 7 bases not matched to a gene. The CDR3 protein is CASSHPGGLAGRTDTQYF. Here the CDR3 DNA reads TGTGCCAGCAGCCACCCCGGGGGACTAGCGGGGCGCACAGATACGCAGTATTTT.

The chain employs TRBV4-3 and TRBJ2-1, with TRBD2 matching over 7 bases. This CDR3 spans 16 amino acids. The J segment lost 4 bases and the V segment lost 0 bases, leaving 6 bases of the junction unmatched. Per the germline V gene, CDR1 is LGHNA and CDR2 is YSLEER. In DNA form, the CDR3 reads TGCGCCAGCAGCCAAGATTGGGGACTACCTTACAATGAGCAGTTCTTC. Its translation is CASSQDWGLPYNEQFF.

This chain uses TRBV19 with TRBJ1-1; the D is unclear. Germline CDR1 is LNHDA and CDR2 is SQIVND (reference sequence). This CDR3 has 11 amino acids. V lost 10 bases and J 1 base, leaving 7 bases between the germline ends. The CDR3 nucleotides read TGTGCCACACAGAAGAACACTGAAGCTTTCTTT. Protein product: CATQKNTEAFF.

The chain joins TRBV19 to TRBJ2-5; 8 bases match TRBD1. The CDR3 runs to 14 residues. Germline trimming cut 5 bases from V and 5 bases from J; bases unmatched to any gene: 7. Germline V gene sequence: CDR1 LNHDA, CDR2 SQIVND (reference sequence). In DNA, the CDR3 is TGTGCCAGTAGTTCGACAGGGGTTGTGGAGACCCAGTACTTC. Translated: CASSSTGVVETQYF.

The J gene is TRBJ2-3, the V gene TRBV2; 9 nucleotides align to TRBD2. The V gene end was trimmed by 6 bases and the J gene end by 3 bases; junction bases not matched to a gene: 4. Germline lookup yields CDR1 SNHLY and CDR2 FYNNEI. This CDR3 comprises 14 residues. The CDR3 here is CASSGTSYTDTQYF. DNA of the CDR3: TGTGCCAGCAGCGGGACTAGCTATACAGATACGCAGTATTTT.

The J gene is TRBJ1-1, the V gene TRBV5-1; no firm D call. V dropped 0 bases and J dropped 4 bases, with 10 bases sitting between them. The germline V gene has CDR1 SGHRS and CDR2 YFSETQ. CDR3 length: 14 amino acids. In DNA, the CDR3 is TGCGCCAGCAGCTTGGGGCCCTCGGGCACTGAAGCTTTCTTT. Translation gives CASSLGPSGTEAFF.

The V gene is TRBV7-9, the J gene TRBJ1-2, with a tentative D call TRBD1 (5 bases). The CDR3 has 14 amino acids. In germline, CDR1 is SEHNR, CDR2 FQNEAQ (reference sequence). V was cut by 1 base and J by 3 bases, with 9 bases left in between. The chain's CDR3 is CASSLVPGYYGYTF. The CDR3 region has the DNA TGTGCCAGCAGCTTAGTTCCAGGGTACTATGGCTACACCTTC. The variable domain in full, completed from reference TRBV7-9 and TRBJ1-2, reads DTGVSQNPRHKITKRGQNVTFRCDPISEHNRLYWYRQTLGQGPEFLTYFQNEAQLEKSRLLSDRFSAERPKGSFSTLEIQRTEQGDSAMYLCASSLVPGYYGYTFGSGTRLTVV.

Only a few counts were recorded for this clone. This chain joins TRBV6-6 and TRBJ1-2; D perhaps matches TRBD1 (5 bases). Per germline, CDR1 MNHNY and CDR2 SVGAGI (reference sequence). V was trimmed by 8 bases and J by 0 bases, leaving 10 bases between them. The CDR3 consists of 13 residues. Written as DNA, the CDR3 is TGTGCCAGCCTTGGGGGGACTAACTATGGCTACACCTTC. It yields the protein CASLGGTNYGYTF.

Concerning this clone itself: Additional DNA sequences in this sample encode the identical CDR3. J is TRBJ1-2 and V is TRBV7-2, with a tentative D call TRBD1 (6 bases). This CDR3 region has 13 residues. CDR1 and CDR2 (germline): SGHTA, FQGNSA. The ends were cut back, 4 bases at V and 5 bases at J, with 11 bases in the middle. The CDR3 region is CASSSQGSYGYTF. Written as DNA, the CDR3 is TGTGCCAGCAGCTCACAGGGTTCGTATGGCTACACCTTC.

V and J are TRBV29-1 and TRBJ1-4; possibly TRBD1 for D (5 bases). The germline V gene has CDR1 SQVTM and CDR2 ANQGSEA. This CDR3 spans 13 amino acids. The germline V and J ends were trimmed by 4 bases and 0 bases, with 6 bases remaining between them. For the CDR3, the DNA is TGCAGCGTTGCAGGGACAACTAATGAAAAACTGTTTTTT. Translating it yields CSVAGTTNEKLFF.

The chain is built from TRBV1 and TRBJ1-5; the D segment call TRBD1 is taken from the table without a DNA check. TRBV1 constitutes a pseudogene. This CDR3 contains 14 residues. The CDR3 DNA is TGCACCAGCAGCCAATCGACAGGGTTTCAGCCCCAGCATTTT. This gives the protein CTSSQSTGFQPQHF.

The genes are TRBV5-1 and TRBJ1-5; 7 bases are a match to TRBD1. V was clipped by 2 bases and J by 5 bases; unmatched bases: 4. Germline V lookup: CDR1 SGHRS, CDR2 YFSETQ. The CDR3 consists of 14 residues. CDR3 amino acids: CASSFGTGDQPQHF. The CDR3 nucleotides are TGCGCCAGCAGCTTTGGCACAGGGGATCAGCCCCAGCATTTT.

V and J are TRBV20-1 and TRBJ1-5, with 10 bases lining up with TRBD1. CDR3 length: 15 residues. CDR1 and CDR2 (germline): DFQATT, SNEGSKA (reference sequence). After removal of 3 bases from V and 5 bases from J, the junction contained 7 bases not matched to a gene. The DNA for the CDR3 is TGCAGTGCTAGTTCCCCGACAGGGGGCCATCAGCCCCAGCATTTT. Protein product: CSASSPTGGHQPQHF.

A few counts support this clone. V and J are TRBV4-1 and TRBJ1-1; 7 bases map to TRBD1. V trimming: 1 base; J trimming: 0 bases; junction bases outside the gene matches: 2. CDR1 and CDR2 (germline): MGHRA, YSYEKL. This CDR3 spans 15 amino acids. CDR3 DNA sequence: TGCGCCAGCAGCCAAGTGGACAGGTTGAACACTGAAGCTTTCTTT. Protein sequence: CASSQVDRLNTEAFF.

The chain recombines TRBV19 with TRBJ2-2; 10 bases align to TRBD1. The length of the CDR3 is 15 residues. Germline values: CDR1 LNHDA, CDR2 SQIVND (reference sequence). The J segment lost 3 bases and the V segment lost 10 bases, leaving 8 bases of the junction unmatched. CDR3: CATRDRGVYTGELFF. The DNA for the CDR3 is TGTGCCACACGGGACAGGGGTGTTTACACCGGGGAGCTGTTTTTT.

This chain links TRBV5-1 with TRBJ2-1, with TRBD2 matching 10 bases. CDR3 size: 16 residues. Per germline, CDR1 SGHRS and CDR2 YFSETQ. The ends lost 0 bases at V and 6 bases at J; junction bases unmatched: 6. CDR3 protein: CASSLGSGGIPNEQFF. Here the CDR3 DNA reads TGCGCCAGCAGCTTGGGTAGCGGGGGGATACCCAATGAGCAGTTCTTC.